What follows are 30 T cell receptor beta chains derived from one specimen sequenced in a study of blood T cells in healthy people across ages. A second roughly 6 to 12 cycle PCR used barcoded and J-beta primers. MiXCR was run by TCRdb on the 5' RACE reads, yielding one entry per CDR3 protein. The sample has 1,300,000 or so distinct CDR3 sequences; approximately 60% are singletons. Sequenced material: blood. These receptors were obtained from a man between 18 and 35 years old in good health.

This clonotype showed up just once. The J gene is TRBJ1-6, the V gene TRBV7-2; possibly TRBD1 for D (6 bases). Trimming left V 1 base short and J 6 bases short, with 10 bases between. Germline values: CDR1 SGHTA, CDR2 FQGNSA. This CDR3 contains 15 residues. CDR3 sequence (DNA): TGTGCCAGCAGCTTAGACAGGGTTGGTAATTCACCCCTCCACTTT. This sequence encodes CASSLDRVGNSPLHF.

The J gene is TRBJ2-1, the V gene TRBV6-2 or TRBV6-3, with D tentatively TRBD1 or TRBD2 (6 bases each). The DNA end is a closer match to TRBJ2-7, so the J assignment may be wrong. The germline CDR1 and CDR2 sequences are MNHEY and SVGEGT. The CDR3 has 15 residues. The CDR3 region is CASRRGEIPYNEQYF. The CDR3 DNA follows: TGTGCCAGCAGGAGGGGGGAGATTCCCTACAATGAGCAGTACTTC.

V gene TRBV13 combines with J gene TRBJ2-1, with TRBD2 identical over 8 bases. This CDR3 is 16 amino acids long. V lost 5 bases to trimming and J lost 6 bases; unmatched junction nucleotides: 12. Per germline, CDR1 PRHDT and CDR2 FYEKMQ (reference sequence). The CDR3 is CASSPTRGGISNEQFF. The CDR3 coding sequence is TGTGCCAGCAGCCCCACTCGGGGGGGCATTTCCAATGAGCAGTTCTTC. Combining the CDR3 with reference TRBV13 and TRBJ2-1 gives the whole variable domain AAGVIQSPRHLIKEKRETATLKCYPIPRHDTVYWYQQGPGQDPQFLISFYEKMQSDKGSIPDRFSAQQFSDYHSELNMSSLELGDSALYFCASSPTRGGISNEQFFGPGTRLTVL.

The J gene is TRBJ1-1, the V gene TRBV7-6; TRBD1 might be the D (5 bases). The CDR3 loop spans 15 amino acids. The germline V gene encodes CDR1 SGHVS and CDR2 FNYEAQ. Trimming shortened V by 1 base and J by 5 bases, and 14 bases separated the two germline ends. CDR3 sequence reads: CASSLGTPTGTEAFF. The DNA for the CDR3 is TGTGCCAGCAGCTTAGGGACACCCACGGGGACTGAAGCTTTCTTT.

The rearrangement uses TRBV14 and TRBJ2-1; D call uncertain. The CDR3 is made up of 14 amino acids. CDR1 and CDR2 (germline): SGHDN, FVKESK. Trimming shortened V by 4 bases and J by 7 bases, and 14 bases separated the two germline ends. This chain's CDR3 is CASSPRAPPNEQFF. In DNA form, the CDR3 reads TGTGCCAGCAGCCCTAGGGCTCCACCTAATGAGCAGTTCTTC.

The rearrangement uses TRBV10-3 and TRBJ1-2; D remains unclear. V was pared by 3 bases and J by 4 bases, with 9 bases between. CDR3 length equals 13 residues. In germline, CDR1 is ENHRY, CDR2 SYGVKD. The CDR3 sequence: CAISDLGAYGYTF. The CDR3 nucleotides are TGTGCCATCAGTGACCTGGGTGCCTATGGCTACACCTTC.

J is TRBJ2-5 and V is TRBV7-7, with 9 bases matching TRBD1. Germline V lookup: CDR1 SSHAT, CDR2 FNYEAQ (reference sequence). The V segment lost 5 bases and the J segment 1 base; nucleotides outside the gene matches: 5. This CDR3 contains 15 residues. The CDR3 sequence: CASSINRGPQETQYF. Here the CDR3 DNA reads TGTGCCAGCAGCATTAACAGGGGGCCCCAAGAGACCCAGTACTTC.

This clonotype has a handful of counts. V and J are TRBV4-3 and TRBJ1-5; 9 nucleotides match TRBD1. The V gene end was trimmed by 3 bases and the J gene end by 3 bases; junction bases not matched to a gene: 3. This CDR3 comprises 15 residues. Germline values: CDR1 LGHNA, CDR2 YSLEER. CDR3 residues: CASSQGDRDNQPQHF. The CDR3, as DNA: TGCGCCAGCAGCCAGGGGGACAGGGACAATCAGCCCCAGCATTTT.

The genes are TRBV3-1 and TRBJ2-4, with 13 bases that match TRBD2. The last part of the DNA fits TRBJ2-7 better; the J call may be wrong. CDR1 and CDR2 (germline): LGHDT, YNNKEL (reference sequence). This CDR3 has 16 residues. CDR3 in DNA: TGTGCCAGCAGCCACCTTCGGACTAGCGGGAGCCACGAGCAGTACTTC. This translates into CASSHLRTSGSHEQYF.

The chain is built from TRBV9 and TRBJ2-7; TRBD1 agrees at 7 bases. CDR3 length equals 15 residues. CDR1 and CDR2 (germline): SGDLS, YYNGEE. The trim removed 2 bases at V and 4 bases at J, leaving 9 bases unmatched. The CDR3 here is CASSVDIRQGYEQYF. CDR3 in DNA: TGTGCCAGCAGCGTCGACATCAGACAGGGTTACGAGCAGTACTTC.

This clonotype was detected only a few times. The gene calls are TRBV15 and TRBJ2-3, with D perhaps TRBD2 (5 bases). Trimming removed 1 base at V and 0 bases at J, with 5 bases between. The CDR3 length is 14 residues. Germline V gene lookup returns CDR1 LNHNV and CDR2 YYDKDF (reference sequence). CDR3 residues: CATSRGTSTDTQYF. DNA of the CDR3: TGTGCCACCAGCAGAGGGACTAGCACAGATACGCAGTATTTT.

Only a few counts were recorded for this clonotype. The V gene is TRBV6-6, the J gene TRBJ2-4; the D gene is possibly TRBD2 (6 bases). This CDR3 comprises 16 residues. CDR1 is MNHNY and CDR2 is SVGAGI in the germline V gene (reference sequence). V lost 4 bases, J lost 1 base, and 14 bases lay in between. The DNA for the CDR3 is TGTGCCAGCAGTTTCGGATCGGGGGTGGCCAAAAACATTCAGTACTTC. This encodes CASSFGSGVAKNIQYF.

V and J are TRBV3-1 and TRBJ2-6, with D tentatively TRBD2 (5 bases). V was clipped by 0 bases and J by 0 bases, with 9 bases between them. Germline V gene data show CDR1 as LGHDT and CDR2 as YNNKEL (reference sequence). This CDR3 region has 17 residues. CDR3 bases: TGTGCCAGCAGCCAAGATATGGAGGTCTCTGGGGCCAACGTCCTGACTTTC. This gives the protein CASSQDMEVSGANVLTF.

The chain links TRBV6-5 to TRBJ2-3; TRBD1 matches at 7 bases. V lost 5 bases and J lost 4; bases outside the gene matches: 3. CDR1 MNHEY and CDR2 SVGAGI come from the germline V gene. This CDR3 spans 13 amino acids. The CDR3 DNA is TGTGCCAGCAGTATTACAGGGGCAGATACGCAGTATTTT. Protein product: CASSITGADTQYF.

On this clonotype: The junction shows a germline mismatch at one end, possibly a read error. This chain links TRBV5-1 with TRBJ2-7; TRBD2 matches at 8 bases. This CDR3 comprises 13 residues. Germline CDR1 is SGHRS and CDR2 is YFSETQ. CDR3 residues: CTSSPAGADEQYF. CDR3 bases: TGCACCAGCAGCCCAGCGGGAGCTGACGAGCAGTACTTC.

The chain couples TRBV29-1 to TRBJ2-1; 7 nucleotides match TRBD1. Germline CDR1 SQVTM, CDR2 ANQGSEA. Losses at the gene ends were 6 bases for V and 3 bases for J; bases not matched to a gene: 8. The CDR3 covers 14 residues. CDR3 region: CSVSGTELYNEQFF. The CDR3 coding sequence is TGCAGCGTGTCCGGGACAGAGCTCTACAATGAGCAGTTCTTC.

The V call is TRBV5-6, the J call TRBJ2-1; no firm D call. The CDR3 spans 12 residues. Germline assignment: CDR1 SGHDT and CDR2 YYEEEE. Trimming pared 3 bases from V and 8 bases from J, leaving 9 bases between. This CDR3 reads CASSSSTDEQFF. The CDR3 DNA reads TGTGCCAGCAGCTCGTCGACTGATGAGCAGTTCTTC.

J is TRBJ2-5 and V is TRBV20-1, with D perhaps TRBD2 (6 bases). Trimming removed 7 bases from V and 3 bases from J, with 21 bases in between. The CDR3 consists of 15 residues. The germline V gene has CDR1 DFQATT and CDR2 SNEGSKA (reference sequence). CDR3 sequence reads: CSDGEVTGGEETQYF. For the CDR3, the DNA is TGCAGTGACGGCGAGGTTACAGGAGGGGAAGAGACCCAGTACTTC.

The J gene is TRBJ2-7, the V gene TRBV5-1; tentative D call: TRBD1 (6 bases). Germline V CDR1 and CDR2: SGHRS, YFSETQ. This CDR3 comprises 13 residues. V was shortened by 7 bases and J by 0 bases, with 11 bases between the two germline ends. The CDR3 loop is CASEGDNSYEQYF. CDR3 DNA: TGCGCCAGCGAGGGGGACAACTCCTACGAGCAGTACTTC.

This clonotype was seen a few times. This chain joins TRBV6-6 and TRBJ2-1, with TRBD2 matching over 7 bases. After removal of 6 bases from V and 6 bases from J, the junction contained 2 bases not matched to a gene. Per the germline V gene, CDR1 is MNHNY and CDR2 is SVGAGI (reference sequence). CDR3 size: 12 residues. DNA for the CDR3: TGTGCCAGCAGGGGGACTACCAATGAGCAGTTCTTC. Translating gives CASRGTTNEQFF.

This clonotype was detected only a few times. This chain joins TRBV6-2 or TRBV6-3 and TRBJ2-5; tentative D call: TRBD2 (6 bases). Germline loops: CDR1 MNHEY, CDR2 SVGEGT. The CDR3 is 13 residues long. Between the trimmed V and J ends, which lost 5 bases and 3 bases, there was a span of 10 bases. The CDR3 here is CASSRLGEETQYF. CDR3 sequence (DNA): TGTGCCAGCAGTCGACTAGGTGAAGAGACCCAGTACTTC.

The genes are TRBV15 and TRBJ1-2, with 8 nucleotides matching TRBD1. CDR3 length: 14 amino acids. From germline, CDR1 is LNHNV and CDR2 YYDKDF (reference sequence). V lost 1 base to trimming and J lost 6 bases; unmatched junction nucleotides: 4. CDR3 protein: CATSRGQGAHGYTF. CDR3 nucleotides: TGTGCCACCAGCAGAGGCCAGGGGGCGCATGGCTACACCTTC.

This rearrangement joins TRBV7-9 to TRBJ2-4, with D possibly being TRBD2 (6 bases). Deletions cut 5 bases from V and 7 bases from J, with 12 bases between. This CDR3 is built from 13 residues. From germline, CDR1 is SEHNR and CDR2 FQNEAQ (reference sequence). The CDR3 DNA reads TGTGCCAGCAGCGACGACCTAGCGAACATTCAGTACTTC. It translates to CASSDDLANIQYF.

The J gene is TRBJ1-1, the V gene TRBV6-1; no reliable D call. This CDR3 has 12 amino acids. In germline, CDR1 is MNHNS, CDR2 SASEGT. V lost 8 bases, J lost 0 bases, and 7 bases lay in between. CDR3 bases: TGTGCCAGCGCTAGTTTGAACACTGAAGCTTTCTTT. Its translation: CASASLNTEAFF.

The J gene is TRBJ1-1, the V gene TRBV5-1; no firm D call. Trimming cost V 0 bases and J 4 bases, with 7 bases left between them. The CDR3 totals 13 residues. Per the germline V gene, CDR1 is SGHRS and CDR2 is YFSETQ. CDR3 residues: CASSLEVFTEAFF. The CDR3 bases are TGCGCCAGCAGCTTGGAGGTATTCACTGAAGCTTTCTTT. The full variable domain, in which reference TRBV5-1 and TRBJ1-1 provide the parts outside the CDR3, is KAGVTQTPRYLIKTRGQQVTLSCSPISGHRSVSWYQQTPGQGLQFLFEYFSETQRNKGNFPGRFSGRQFSNSRSEMNVSTLELGDSALYLCASSLEVFTEAFFGQGTRLTVV.

The DNA for the CDR3 is TGCAGCGTTGAAGCGGGGGACAGAACGGAGCAGTACTTC. Protein product: CSVEAGDRTEQYF. The chain uses TRBV29-1 and TRBJ2-5; tentative D call: TRBD1 (7 bases). This CDR3 comprises 13 residues. With 1 base removed from V and 11 bases from J, the gap between germline ends came to 17 bases. The germline V gene has CDR1 SQVTM and CDR2 ANQGSEA. Drawing the rest from reference TRBV29-1 and TRBJ2-5, the complete variable domain is SAVISQKPSRDICQRGTSLTIQCQVDSQVTMMFWYRQQPGQSLTLIATANQGSEATYESGFVIDKFPISRPNLTFSTLTVSNMSPEDSSIYLCSVEAGDRTEQYFGPGTRLLVL.

The rearrangement uses TRBV7-9 and TRBJ1-2; TRBD1 matches 10 bases. This CDR3 has 15 amino acids. The V gene end was trimmed by 4 bases and the J gene end by 2 bases; junction bases not matched to a gene: 4. Germline CDR1 SEHNR, CDR2 FQNEAQ (reference sequence). The CDR3 here is CASSSGTGANYGYTF. The CDR3, as DNA: TGTGCCAGCAGCTCGGGGACAGGGGCCAACTATGGCTACACCTTC.

This clonotype was observed a single time. The rearrangement uses TRBV15 and TRBJ1-2; a weak D match, TRBD1 (5 bases). The germline V gene encodes CDR1 LNHNV and CDR2 YYDKDF (reference sequence). V lost 2 bases and J lost 6, with 19 bases in between. The CDR3 is 16 residues long. CDR3 region: CATSRSPGGRGDGYTF. The CDR3 DNA is TGTGCCACCAGCAGATCTCCCGGAGGCCGGGGGGATGGCTACACCTTC. Full variable domain (remainder filled in from reference TRBV15 and TRBJ1-2): DAMVIQNPRYQVTQFGKPVTLSCSQTLNHNVMYWYQQKSSQAPKLLFHYYDKDFNNEADTPDNFQSRRPNTSFCFLDIRSPGLGDTAMYLCATSRSPGGRGDGYTFGSGTRLTVV.

There are a few counts of this clonotype. The chain carries TRBV20-1 and TRBJ2-5; possible D gene TRBD1, 6 bases. From germline, CDR1 is DFQATT and CDR2 SNEGSKA (reference sequence). Trimming cost V 6 bases and J 5 bases, with 10 bases left between them. CDR3 length: 11 amino acids. For the CDR3, the DNA is TGCAGTGCGCAGGGGCCCGAGACCCAGTACTTC. It translates to CSAQGPETQYF.

The rearrangement uses TRBV29-1 and TRBJ1-1; 9 positions agree with TRBD1. This CDR3 spans 16 amino acids. Germline trimming cut 0 bases from V and 0 bases from J; bases unmatched to any gene: 5. Looked up from germline, CDR1 is SQVTM and CDR2 is ANQGSEA. CDR3 region: CSVEETGQGLNTEAFF. Written as DNA, the CDR3 is TGCAGCGTTGAAGAAACAGGACAGGGGTTGAACACTGAAGCTTTCTTT.